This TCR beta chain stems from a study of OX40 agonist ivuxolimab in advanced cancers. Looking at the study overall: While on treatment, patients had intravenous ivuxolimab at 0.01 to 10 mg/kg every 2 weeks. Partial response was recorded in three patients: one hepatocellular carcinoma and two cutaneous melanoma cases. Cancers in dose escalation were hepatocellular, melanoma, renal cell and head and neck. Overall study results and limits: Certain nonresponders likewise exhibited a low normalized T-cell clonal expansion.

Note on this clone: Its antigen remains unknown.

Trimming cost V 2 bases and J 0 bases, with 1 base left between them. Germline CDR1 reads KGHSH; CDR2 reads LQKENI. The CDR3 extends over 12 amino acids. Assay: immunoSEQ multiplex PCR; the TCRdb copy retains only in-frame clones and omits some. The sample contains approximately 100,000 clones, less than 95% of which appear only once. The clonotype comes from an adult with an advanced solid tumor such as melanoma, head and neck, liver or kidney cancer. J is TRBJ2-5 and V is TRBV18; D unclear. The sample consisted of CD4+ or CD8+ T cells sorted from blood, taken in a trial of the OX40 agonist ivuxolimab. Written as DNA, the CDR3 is TGTGCCAGCTCACCAAACCAAGAGACCCAGTACTTC. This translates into CASSPNQETQYF.